The 25 T cell receptor beta chains presented below share a single source sample, sequenced in a study of glioma-infiltrating T cells after dendritic cell vaccination. The data were produced by immunoSEQ multiplex PCR, yet TCRdb's version contains in-frame clones alone and is incomplete. The repertoire holds under 100,000 clones, with approximately 90% as singletons. The sequences come from blood, collected before dendritic cell vaccination. Receptors were obtained from a human donor with glioblastoma.

This clone was seen just once. CDR3 sequence: CASSQGRFMTWSADTQYF. DNA of the CDR3: TGTGCCAGCAGCCAAGGTCGGTTTATGACTTGGTCGGCAGATACGCAGTATTTT. The chain carries TRBV14 and TRBJ2-3; D is unresolved. Looked up from germline, CDR1 is SGHDN and CDR2 is FVKESK. V dropped 1 base and J dropped 4 bases, with 21 bases sitting between them. CDR3 length equals 18 residues.

The chain recombines TRBV19 with TRBJ2-1; weak D call: TRBD2 (6 bases). This CDR3 spans 14 amino acids. Germline values: CDR1 LNHDA, CDR2 SQIVND (reference sequence). V was trimmed by 5 bases and J by 6 bases, leaving 14 bases between them. CDR3 loop: CASSRRESVNEQFF. The CDR3 DNA reads TGTGCCAGTAGTCGGCGGGAATCGGTCAATGAGCAGTTCTTC.

This clone was seen a few times. The genes are TRBV14 and TRBJ1-2, with 10 bases aligning to TRBD1. The ends lost 4 bases at V and 2 bases at J; junction bases unmatched: 1. The CDR3 consists of 14 residues. The V gene's germline CDR1 is SGHDN and CDR2 FVKESK. CDR3 in amino acids: CASSRTGGNYGYTF. The CDR3, as DNA: TGTGCCAGCAGCCGGACAGGGGGAAACTATGGCTACACCTTC.

The DNA for the CDR3 is TGTGCCAGCAGCGGAGTAGTAGGCACCGGGGAGCTGTTTTTT. Its translation is CASSGVVGTGELFF. The chain recombines TRBV27 with TRBJ2-2; no definite D call. This CDR3 is 14 amino acids long. The V end was cut by 6 bases, the J end by 4 bases, with 12 bases between. In germline, CDR1 is MNHEY, CDR2 SMNVEV (reference sequence).

The rearrangement joins TRBV5-6 to TRBJ2-1; 12 positions agree with TRBD2. The germline V gene encodes CDR1 SGHDT and CDR2 YYEEEE. The V segment lost 0 bases and the J segment 7 bases; nucleotides outside the gene matches: 8. The CDR3 length is 17 residues. The CDR3 coding sequence is TGTGCCAGCAGCTTGGCGGCTAGCGGGGGGGCATGGAATGAGCAGTTCTTC. Its translation is CASSLAASGGAWNEQFF.

The rearrangement uses TRBV5-8 and TRBJ2-1, with a possible D match to TRBD1 (7 bases). The CDR3 has 14 residues. Trimming removed 4 bases from V and 6 bases from J, with 14 bases in between. Germline CDR1 is SGHTS and CDR2 is YDEGEE. The CDR3 region is CASSRQGGSNEQFF. The DNA of the CDR3 is TGTGCCAGCAGCCGACAGGGAGGCTCCAATGAGCAGTTCTTC. Combining the CDR3 with reference TRBV5-8 and TRBJ2-1 gives the whole variable domain EAGVTQSPTHLIKTRGQQATLRCSPISGHTSVYWYQQALGLGLQFLLWYDEGEERNRGNFPPRFSGRQFPNYSSELNVNALELEDSALYLCASSRQGGSNEQFFGPGTRLTVL.

The chain combines TRBV5-1 with TRBJ2-7; 10 bases map to TRBD1. The CDR3 covers 15 residues. Germline V gene lookup returns CDR1 SGHRS and CDR2 YFSETQ. The ends lost 4 bases at V and 1 base at J; junction bases unmatched: 5. The CDR3 is CASSPGQGRSYEQYF. As DNA, the CDR3 is TGCGCCAGCAGCCCGGGACAGGGGCGATCCTACGAGCAGTACTTC.

The genes are TRBV7-6 and TRBJ2-5; no definite D call. Germline V lookup: CDR1 SGHVS, CDR2 FNYEAQ. CDR3 length: 12 amino acids. V gave up 1 base and J gave up 5 bases, with 5 bases separating them. CDR3 amino acids: CASSLGSETQYF. For the CDR3, the DNA is TGTGCCAGCAGCTTAGGAAGCGAGACCCAGTACTTC.

The chain carries TRBV5-6 and TRBJ2-7; a weak D match, TRBD2 (5 bases). V was shortened by 0 bases and J by 0 bases, with 7 bases between the two germline ends. Germline CDR1 is SGHDT and CDR2 is YYEEEE. The CDR3 extends over 14 amino acids. CDR3 residues: CASSLAGSSYEQYF. Written as DNA, the CDR3 is TGTGCCAGCAGCTTGGCTGGGAGCTCCTACGAGCAGTACTTC.

Only one count was recorded for this clone. The chain carries TRBV6-1 and TRBJ1-2; tentatively, D is TRBD1 (6 bases). This CDR3 has 14 residues. Germline CDR1 reads MNHNS; CDR2 reads SASEGT. V was trimmed by 6 bases and J by 2 bases, leaving 13 bases between them. CDR3 coding DNA: TGTGCCAGCAGAGGGGACATCCGAAACTATGGCTACACCTTC. Translated: CASRGDIRNYGYTF.

V gene TRBV7-9 combines with J gene TRBJ2-1; 14 nucleotides line up with TRBD2. CDR1 is SEHNR and CDR2 is FQNEAQ in the germline V gene (reference sequence). With V trimmed by 5 bases and J by 6 bases, 3 bases remained unmatched. The CDR3 extends over 15 amino acids. The chain's CDR3 is CASSAGTSGGNEQFF. CDR3 bases: TGTGCCAGCAGCGCCGGGACTAGCGGGGGCAATGAGCAGTTCTTC.

The chain has TRBV11-3 and TRBJ2-3, with TRBD1 identical over 8 bases. CDR1 and CDR2 (germline): SGHNT, YENEEA. V lost 4 bases and J lost 3; bases outside the gene matches: 6. The CDR3 is 15 residues long. The CDR3, as DNA: TGTGCCAGCAGCTCCAGGGGGCGGGGAACAGATACGCAGTATTTT. Protein: CASSSRGRGTDTQYF.

The chain carries TRBV6-1 and TRBJ1-2, with D tentatively TRBD1 (5 bases). This CDR3 has 15 amino acids. Trimming cost V 6 bases and J 6 bases, with 20 bases left between them. Per germline, CDR1 MNHNS and CDR2 SASEGT. CDR3 nucleotide sequence: TGTGCCAGCAGCGGGTCTACCTTTGACAGCAATGGCTACACCTTC. It translates to CASSGSTFDSNGYTF.

This chain connects TRBV5-1 to TRBJ2-2; TRBD2 agrees at 11 bases. This CDR3 comprises 16 residues. The V gene's germline CDR1 is SGHRS and CDR2 YFSETQ. J lost 6 bases, V lost 1 base, and 5 bases had no gene match. CDR3 DNA: TGCGCCAGCAGCTTGTTCCTAGCGGGAGGCTCCGGGGAGCTGTTTTTT. Translating it yields CASSLFLAGGSGELFF.

V is TRBV5-1 and J is TRBJ2-1, with D perhaps TRBD1 (5 bases). V lost 0 bases and J lost 5, with 9 bases in between. Germline CDR1 reads SGHRS; CDR2 reads YFSETQ. The CDR3 is 14 amino acids. CDR3 sequence reads: CASSLGQYDNEQFF. CDR3 nucleotides: TGCGCCAGCAGCTTGGGACAGTACGACAATGAGCAGTTCTTC. The complete variable domain, with remaining parts taken from reference TRBV5-1 and TRBJ2-1, reads KAGVTQTPRYLIKTRGQQVTLSCSPISGHRSVSWYQQTPGQGLQFLFEYFSETQRNKGNFPGRFSGRQFSNSRSEMNVSTLELGDSALYLCASSLGQYDNEQFFGPGTRLTVL.

This chain connects TRBV7-2 to TRBJ1-1, with unresolved D. The CDR3 has 13 residues. V was clipped by 5 bases and J by 4 bases, with 11 bases between them. Germline CDR1 and CDR2: SGHTA and FQGNSA. CDR3 sequence: CASSNREPTEAFF. In DNA form, the CDR3 reads TGTGCCAGCAGCAACCGGGAGCCCACTGAAGCTTTCTTT.

The J gene is TRBJ2-1, the V gene TRBV6-7, with unresolved D. TRBV6-7 belongs to the ORF category, with a function that is uncertain. Trimming stripped 8 bases from V and 7 bases from J, with 6 bases between. This CDR3 region has 10 residues. In DNA form, the CDR3 reads TGTGCCAGCCCGGGTAATGAGCAGTTCTTC. Translated, it gives CASPGNEQFF.

CDR3 DNA: TGCGCCAGCAGCTTGGGGACTAGCGGAACCTACGAGCAGTACTTC. Its translation is CASSLGTSGTYEQYF. V gene TRBV5-1 combines with J gene TRBJ2-7; 10 nucleotides align to TRBD2. V was clipped by 0 bases and J by 2 bases; unmatched bases: 2. Per the germline V gene, CDR1 is SGHRS and CDR2 is YFSETQ. This CDR3 has 15 amino acids. Variable domain in full (rest from reference TRBV5-1 and TRBJ2-7): KAGVTQTPRYLIKTRGQQVTLSCSPISGHRSVSWYQQTPGQGLQFLFEYFSETQRNKGNFPGRFSGRQFSNSRSEMNVSTLELGDSALYLCASSLGTSGTYEQYFGPGTRLTVT.

The chain is built from TRBV19 and TRBJ2-7; 9 bases map to TRBD1. V was clipped by 5 bases and J by 7 bases; unmatched bases: 6. The germline CDR1 and CDR2 sequences are LNHDA and SQIVND (reference sequence). The length of the CDR3 is 13 residues. For the CDR3, the DNA is TGTGCCAGTAGTTTACAGGGGGCGGGAGAGCAGTACTTC. The encoded protein is CASSLQGAGEQYF.

The J gene is TRBJ1-2, the V gene TRBV30; tentatively, D is TRBD1 (6 bases). V lost 2 bases and J 6 bases, leaving 13 bases between the germline ends. The V gene's germline CDR1 is GTSNPN and CDR2 SVGIG (reference sequence). The CDR3 totals 13 residues. This CDR3 is CAWSRQVGDGYTF. The CDR3 DNA reads as TGTGCCTGGAGTCGACAGGTTGGGGATGGCTACACCTTC. The variable domain in full, completed from reference TRBV30 and TRBJ1-2, reads SQTIHQWPATLVQPVGSPLSLECTVEGTSNPNLYWYRQAAGRGLQLLFYSVGIGQISSEVPQNLSASRPQDRQFILSSKKLLLSDSGFYLCAWSRQVGDGYTFGSGTRLTVV.

The J gene is TRBJ2-7, the V gene TRBV5-6, with D possibly being TRBD1 (5 bases). CDR1 and CDR2 (germline): SGHDT, YYEEEE. This CDR3 is built from 13 residues. V lost 6 bases to trimming and J lost 1 base, with 11 bases between them. The CDR3 DNA follows: TGTGCCAGCACTCTCGACAGATCCTACGAGCAGTACTTC. Its translation: CASTLDRSYEQYF.

This clone appeared once. As DNA, the CDR3 is TGTGCCAGCAGCCAAGGGGTACAGTCTGGAGCCAAAAACATTCAGTACTTC. It specifies CASSQGVQSGAKNIQYF. V gene TRBV14 combines with J gene TRBJ2-4, with D hard to call. Per the germline V gene, CDR1 is SGHDN and CDR2 is FVKESK. V gave up 1 base and J gave up 0 bases, with 13 bases separating them. This CDR3 has 17 amino acids.

The V and J genes are TRBV5-6 and TRBJ1-1; D call uncertain. Per germline, CDR1 SGHDT and CDR2 YYEEEE. The germline V and J ends were trimmed by 6 bases and 6 bases, with 18 bases remaining between them. The length of the CDR3 is 14 residues. CDR3 DNA sequence: TGTGCCAGCAAGAGAGAGGGAGGAGTCCCTGAAGCTTTCTTT. Translated, it gives CASKREGGVPEAFF.

The chain employs TRBV5-6 and TRBJ1-2; possibly TRBD1 for D (5 bases). CDR3 length: 15 amino acids. Trimming removed 4 bases from V and 8 bases from J, with 21 bases in between. CDR1 and CDR2 (germline): SGHDT, YYEEEE. In DNA, the CDR3 is TGTGCCAGCAGCCTAGGACAAGATAACGTCTACGGCTACACCTTC. Translated, it gives CASSLGQDNVYGYTF.

The chain couples TRBV30 to TRBJ1-5; D call uncertain. The CDR3 totals 15 residues. The germline V gene has CDR1 GTSNPN and CDR2 SVGIG (reference sequence). Trimming left V 2 bases short and J 4 bases short, with 15 bases between. The CDR3 loop reads CAWSLLSGENQPQHF. The CDR3 DNA reads TGTGCCTGGAGTCTCTTAAGCGGAGAAAATCAGCCCCAGCATTTT.